This T cell receptor (beta chain) was identified in a study of cytomegalovirus exposure and HLA in healthy donors. PCR employed 60 Vbeta and 13 Jbeta primers. Method: immunoSEQ multiplex PCR; TCRdb's copy keeps in-frame clones and lacks some. The sample lists more than 85,000 clones, approximately 80% occurring once. Germline CDR1 and CDR2: MGHDK and SYGVNS. The CDR3 is 13 amino acids. Germline trimming cut 6 bases from V and 0 bases from J; bases unmatched to any gene: 1. This clone was counted many times. The chain carries TRBV25-1 and TRBJ1-1, with 7 bases aligning to TRBD1. This sequence originates from a man aged 25-45 years in good health and CMV-seropositive. Sample: PBMCs. This CDR3 is CASRGQMNTEAFF. CDR3 bases: TGTGCCAGCAGGGGACAGATGAACACTGAAGCTTTCTTT.